The entry below gives a single T cell receptor beta chain sequence along with its context. The V gene end was trimmed by 4 bases and the J gene end by 3 bases; junction bases not matched to a gene: 8. Germline V gene sequence: CDR1 SQVTM, CDR2 ANQGSEA. There are 15 residues in the CDR3. Sequencing used immunoSEQ multiplex PCR; TCRdb keeps in-frame clones, though not all of them. The table includes hundreds of thousands of clones, about 83% detected once. This sample is drawn from a study of blood T cell repertoires in COVID-19. The V gene is TRBV29-1, the J gene TRBJ1-1; 10 bases line up with TRBD1. This clonotype was sampled from a woman aged 50 to 65 who had recovered from COVID-19. Sequencing was done on a sample of PBMCs or T cells enriched from blood (not recorded which). CDR3 nucleotides: TGCAGCGTTGCAGGGACAGGGGAAGGGGACACTGAAGCTTTCTTT. Translated: CSVAGTGEGDTEAFF.